This section outlines one T cell receptor beta chain sequence together with its context. The record originates from a study of T cell responses to AZD1222 COVID-19 vaccine. V shed 0 bases and J shed 1 base, with 12 bases lying between them. This CDR3 is built from 16 residues. Germline CDR1 LGHNA, CDR2 YNFKEQ. Assay: immunoSEQ multiplex PCR; the TCRdb copy retains only in-frame clones and omits some. The sample has about 110,000 clones, about 90% seen once; the top ten hold approximately 5.2%. The sample in question was peripheral blood, obtained on day 0 of AZD1222 vaccination. This sequence joins TRBV4-2 and TRBJ1-1; D gene unclear. The sequence came from an adult in good health. The CDR3 DNA is TGTGCCAGCAGCCAAGATTTCCGGGCAGGGAACACTGAAGCTTTCTTT. This gives the protein CASSQDFRAGNTEAFF.